The 11 T cell receptor beta chains below come from one sample, sequenced in a study of regulatory T cells in long-lasting Graves disease. Through Arm-PCR of CDR3 regions and iRepertoire HTBI primers, TCR beta libraries were built. TCRdb passed the multiplex PCR reads through MiXCR, listing each CDR3 protein once. This table has 550,000 to 700,000 distinct CDR3 sequences, 16% appearing once. Time point indicated: newly diagnosed GD, antithyroid drugs for less than 3 months. RNA from PBMCs was the source of the TCR library. The same data also went into a second study, on T cells in Graves' hyperthyroidism and ophthalmopathy.

This material consisted of peripheral blood mononuclear cells (PBMCs), taken at new diagnosis, from a patient treated with antithyroid drugs. The receptor set was obtained from a young man with Graves disease.

The count of this clonotype is one. A much larger clone is a single base away; this may be a read error. The chain joins TRBV6-4 to TRBJ2-5; the match to TRBD2 covers 8 bases. The CDR3 covers 16 residues. From germline, CDR1 is MRHNA and CDR2 SNTAGT. The CDR3 loop is CASSDTLAAVRETRYF. The CDR3 region has the DNA TGTGCCAGCAGTGATACACTAGCGGCCGTCAGGGAGACCCGGTACTTC.

Comment on this clonotype: It is likely a read error, because the conserved phenylalanine at the end of the CDR3 is missing. The V gene is TRBV12-3 or TRBV12-4, the J gene TRBJ1-2; 7 bases match TRBD1. V lost 5 bases, J lost 4 bases, and 19 bases stayed unmatched. The CDR3 runs to 18 residues. CDR3 sequence: CASSPGPNRDRLLYGYTS. The DNA for the CDR3 is TGTGCCAGCAGTCCTGGGCCAAACCGGGACAGACTCCTCTATGGCTACACCTCC.

Only a few counts were recorded for this clonotype. The chain joins TRBV10-3 to TRBJ2-2, with D tentatively TRBD2 (6 bases). Germline CDR1 ENHRY, CDR2 SYGVKD. V lost 7 bases and J lost 3, with 12 bases in between. The CDR3 spans 14 residues. The DNA for the CDR3 is TGTGCCATCAAACAACTAGCAGACACCGGGGAGCTGTTTTTT. Translated: CAIKQLADTGELFF.

This chain uses TRBV20-1 with TRBJ2-1, with 10 bases lining up with TRBD2. The CDR3 runs 15 residues. With V trimmed by 4 bases and J by 6 bases, 9 bases remained unmatched. From germline, CDR1 is DFQATT and CDR2 SNEGSKA (reference sequence). CDR3 loop: CSATPGTSVFNEQFF. CDR3 DNA: TGCAGTGCTACCCCCGGGACTAGCGTGTTCAATGAGCAGTTCTTC.

Note on this clonotype: At one end the junction does not follow the germline gene, possibly because of a read error. J is TRBJ2-3 and V is TRBV3-1, with D perhaps matching TRBD1 (5 bases). The germline V gene encodes CDR1 LGHDT and CDR2 YNNKEL (reference sequence). This CDR3 has 14 residues. CDR3: CASSQGPMRDAQYF. In nucleotides, the CDR3 is TGTGCCAGCAGCCAGGGGCCTATGAGAGATGCGCAGTATTTT.

This clonotype was counted a single time. The chain recombines TRBV30 with TRBJ2-1; 9 bases agree with TRBD1. The CDR3 covers 15 residues. Germline lookup yields CDR1 GTSNPN and CDR2 SVGIG (reference sequence). Trimming took 3 bases from V and 1 from J; bases not matched to a gene: 4. The DNA of the CDR3 is TGTGCCTGGAGAGGGGGGACAGGGTCCTACAATGAGCAGTTCTTC. Its protein product is CAWRGGTGSYNEQFF. Filled out from reference TRBV30 and TRBJ2-1, the complete variable domain reads SQTIHQWPATLVQPVGSPLSLECTVEGTSNPNLYWYRQAAGRGLQLLFYSVGIGQISSEVPQNLSASRPQDRQFILSSKKLLLSDSGFYLCAWRGGTGSYNEQFFGPGTRLTVL.

The sample holds many counts of this clonotype. The chain joins TRBV28 to TRBJ2-2, with D perhaps TRBD1 (5 bases). This CDR3 region has 15 residues. CDR1 and CDR2 from the germline V gene are MDHEN and SYDVKM. V dropped 6 bases and J dropped 6 bases, with 17 bases sitting between them. In DNA form, the CDR3 reads TGTGCCAGCAGCTCCGGACAAACCCTCTCCGGGGAGCTGTTTTTT. Its protein is CASSSGQTLSGELFF.

This clonotype was recorded many times. This chain uses TRBV10-2 with TRBJ2-7, with D possibly matching TRBD1 (6 bases). The CDR3 runs to 14 residues. Per germline, CDR1 WSHSY and CDR2 SAAADI. V was shortened by 3 bases and J by 5 bases, with 14 bases between the two germline ends. The CDR3 region is CASSDGGWGHEQYF. CDR3 coding DNA: TGCGCCAGCAGTGACGGCGGGTGGGGGCACGAGCAGTACTTC.

Many counts were recorded for this clonotype. The junction departs from germline at one end; a sequencing error may be responsible. The chain joins TRBV20-1 to TRBJ2-7; the match to TRBD2 covers 9 bases. This CDR3 spans 13 amino acids. Germline V lookup: CDR1 DFQATT, CDR2 SNEGSKA (reference sequence). CDR3 loop: CSARDPEGGRAHF. The CDR3 DNA reads as TGCAGTGCTAGAGACCCCGAGGGCGGGAGGGCCCACTTC.

V is TRBV9 and J is TRBJ2-2; 8 nucleotides line up with TRBD2. This CDR3 has 16 amino acids. With 4 bases clipped from V and 4 bases from J, the junction kept 9 bases outside the gene matches. Germline V gives CDR1 SGDLS, CDR2 YYNGEE. Written as DNA, the CDR3 is TGTGCCAGCAGCCTACGCGGGGGGCAGGCCACCGGGGAGCTGTTTTTT. Translating it yields CASSLRGGQATGELFF.

The rearrangement links TRBV9 to TRBJ2-7; TRBD2 is a possible D gene (6 bases). This CDR3 is built from 15 residues. Germline lookup yields CDR1 SGDLS and CDR2 YYNGEE. Trimming stripped 0 bases from V and 3 bases from J, with 13 bases between. CDR3 residues: CASSVDLKGGYEQYF. The DNA of the CDR3 is TGTGCCAGCAGCGTAGATCTTAAGGGAGGCTACGAGCAGTACTTC.